Listed below are T cell receptor beta chains from one sample, sequenced in a study of T cell repertoires in cytomegalovirus infection. No antigens are known for them. TCRdb re-derived calls from the reads in MiXCR, one entry per CDR3 protein. This table has some 920,000 distinct CDR3 sequences, more than 25% appearing once. Sequences were derived from cultured CD8+ T cells from PBMCs, sampled from culture after CMV antigen stimulation. The source is a human donor in good health (CMV status not recorded). Some clones in this sample may be carry-over from other donors' samples. CDR3s include the opening cysteine and the closing phenylalanine or tryptophan. A D gene is named only where the DNA matches it firmly. Clone size is shown for a subset of rows, as once, few, many or a class of expanded clone.

j_call d_call v_call clone_size cdr3_nt cdr3_aa
TRBJ1-4 NA TRBV6-1 NA TGTGCCAGCGGAGACAGTCTTCAAGGTGAAAAACTGTTTTTT CASGDSLQGEKLFF
TRBJ2-1 NA TRBV10-3 NA TGTGCCATCAGTGAGGCAAGCAATGAGCAGTTCTTC CAISEASNEQFF
TRBJ1-5 TRBD1 TRBV20-1 NA TGCAGTGCTCAGACCGGGACAGGGGTTCTTAGCAATCAGCCCCAGCATTTT CSAQTGTGVLSNQPQHF
TRBJ2-1 NA TRBV9 NA TGTGCCAGCAGCGTAGCTCGGGTGTCCTACAATGAGCAGTTCTTC CASSVARVSYNEQFF
TRBJ1-1 NA TRBV6-2/TRBV6-3 NA TGTGCCAGCAGGTTTCCTAGCACTGAAGCTTTCTTT CASRFPSTEAFF
TRBJ2-5 TRBD2 TRBV2 once TGTGCCAGCAGTGTACCGACTAGCGGGGGGGAAGAGACCCAGTACTTC CASSVPTSGGEETQYF
TRBJ2-6 NA TRBV9 NA TGTGCCAGCACCCCTGTGGTTGGGGCCAACGTCCTGACTTTC CASTPVVGANVLTF
TRBJ2-3 TRBD2 TRBV7-2 many TGTGCCAGCAGCTTAGGGTGGGCTAGCGGGGGGCTTCGCACAGATACGCAGTATTTT CASSLGWASGGLRTDTQYF
TRBJ1-1 NA TRBV4-1 few TGCGCCAGCAGCCGCCTGAGCGGGCAGAACACTGAAGCTTTCTTT CASSRLSGQNTEAFF
TRBJ2-1 NA TRBV6-5 NA TGTGCCAGCAGTTACTCGAGAGAGGCCACAGGTGGAGATGACAATGAGCAGTTCTTC CASSYSREATGGDDNEQFF